This TCR beta chain comes out of a study of human T cells and chemical hapten exposure. Time point given: pre-sensitization, week 0. Treatment noted: therapeutic diphenylcyclopropenone sensitization with weekly scalp DPC. Investigators collected blood before applying each patch test. Donors, patients with alopecia ranging from 18 to 70 years old and judged suitable for DPC, provided samples. The CDR3 covers 13 residues. In germline, CDR1 is MNHEY, CDR2 SVGAGI. V shed 3 bases and J shed 8 bases, with 10 bases lying between them. As to this clonotype: Its specificity is not known.

TCRdb passed the RACE reads through MiXCR, listing each CDR3 protein once. The data show 57,000 or so distinct CDR3 sequences, around 11% seen once. Study results and caveats: In comparison with controls, expanded TCRs gave rise to a significantly larger number of large CDR3 similarity clusters. Alopecia was present in the donors, so their immune response may differ from healthy people's.

The receptor was derived from a woman aged 40-49 years with alopecia areata. Some clones in this sample may be carry-over from other donors' samples. The chain couples TRBV6-5 to TRBJ1-4; D is perhaps TRBD1 (5 bases). This specimen consisted of whole blood, obtained in connection with sensitization to the hapten diphenylcyclopropenone (DPC). As DNA, the CDR3 is TGTGCCAGCAGTTATGGGGGGAGGGAAAAACTGTTTTTT. As protein: CASSYGGREKLFF.